Each of the 18 T cell receptor beta chains below was sequenced from the same sample in a study of T cells in Graves' hyperthyroidism and ophthalmopathy. Amplified regions were TCR beta CDR3 sequences from RNA transcripts. The HTBI primer set served for first-round RT-PCR of the TCR CDR3. In TCRdb, the multiplex PCR reads were re-called with MiXCR into one record per CDR3 protein. Here the sample spans approximately 520,000 distinct CDR3 sequences, around 22% being singletons. Sequenced: blood. Source of these receptors: a woman younger than 45 with Graves' ophthalmopathy.

This clonotype was observed a few times. The V call is TRBV4-1, the J call TRBJ2-7; unclear D gene. CDR1 and CDR2 from the germline V gene are MGHRA and YSYEKL. V lost 0 bases and J lost 2, with 8 bases in between. This CDR3 has 14 residues. This CDR3 reads CASSQDKSTYEQYF. Here the CDR3 DNA reads TGCGCCAGCAGCCAAGATAAATCGACCTACGAGCAGTACTTC.

To note about this clonotype: The junction does not match germline at one end; this may be a read error. The rearrangement links TRBV4-1 to TRBJ2-2; D is tentatively TRBD1 or TRBD2 (5 bases each). This CDR3 contains 17 residues. CDR1 and CDR2 (germline): MGHRA, YSYEKL. The CDR3 coding sequence is TGCGCCAGCAGCCAATCTGCGAGGGGATCGAACACCGGGGAGCTGTTGTTT. Protein product: CASSQSARGSNTGELLF.

This clonotype occurred many times. V is TRBV6-1 and J is TRBJ1-1, with 10 positions matching TRBD1. CDR1 is MNHNS and CDR2 is SASEGT in the germline V gene. This CDR3 is built from 11 residues. The trim removed 4 bases at V and 13 bases at J, leaving 3 bases unmatched. CDR3 loop: CASSGGQGNFF. CDR3 coding DNA: TGTGCCAGCAGTGGGGGACAGGGGAATTTCTTT.

This clonotype was detected ten times or more. The chain carries TRBV6-1 and TRBJ1-3, with D possibly being TRBD1 (5 bases). CDR1 MNHNS and CDR2 SASEGT come from the germline V gene. Trimming took 7 bases from V and 4 from J, leaving 11 bases between them. CDR3 length: 13 residues. CDR3 bases: TGTGCCAGCACCCCGACAGAAGGAAACACCATATATTTT. This gives the protein CASTPTEGNTIYF.

This clonotype was seen many times. The chain combines TRBV10-3 with TRBJ2-5; TRBD2 agrees at 8 bases. Unmatched junction bases numbered 8, after V lost 2 bases and J lost 6 bases. The CDR3 is 15 residues long. Germline V gives CDR1 ENHRY, CDR2 SYGVKD. The CDR3 loop reads CAISETGGLKQTQYF. For the CDR3, the DNA is TGTGCCATCAGTGAGACGGGGGGGCTTAAACAGACCCAGTACTTC.

Many counts were recorded for this clonotype. This chain joins TRBV6-2 or TRBV6-3 and TRBJ2-5; TRBD1 matches at 7 bases. Germline V CDR1 and CDR2: MNHEY, SVGEGT. V was clipped by 7 bases and J by 1 base; unmatched bases: 6. This CDR3 is built from 14 residues. The CDR3 is CASTSGQFQETQYF. CDR3 bases: TGTGCCAGCACCTCGGGACAGTTCCAAGAGACCCAGTACTTC.

This clonotype occurred many times. The V and J genes are TRBV11-1 and TRBJ2-2, with D unresolved. The CDR3 extends over 16 amino acids. Germline CDR1 SGHAT, CDR2 FQDESV (reference sequence). Trimming stripped 2 bases from V and 4 bases from J, with 14 bases between. The DNA of the CDR3 is TGTGCCAGCAGCTTAAATTTACTCGTGATCACCGGGGAGCTGTTTTTT. Its translation is CASSLNLLVITGELFF. Full variable domain (remainder filled in from reference TRBV11-1 and TRBJ2-2): EAEVAQSPRYKITEKSQAVAFWCDPISGHATLYWYRQILGQGPELLVQFQDESVVDDSQLPKDRFSAERLKGVDSTLKIQPAELGDSAMYLCASSLNLLVITGELFFGEGSRLTVL.

The sample holds a few counts of this clonotype. The V gene is TRBV6-1, the J gene TRBJ1-2; D perhaps matches TRBD1 (6 bases). This CDR3 spans 17 amino acids. Germline V CDR1 and CDR2: MNHNS, SASEGT. Trimming took 2 bases from V and 2 from J, leaving 18 bases between them. CDR3 residues: CASSEWVVRGHNYGYTF. CDR3 DNA sequence: TGTGCCAGCAGTGAATGGGTCGTTAGGGGACACAACTATGGCTACACCTTC.

This clonotype was seen ten or more times. V usage is TRBV6-2 or TRBV6-3 and J usage is TRBJ1-1, with D tentatively TRBD1 (5 bases). Germline CDR1 reads MNHEY; CDR2 reads SVGEGT. The V gene lost 2 bases and the J gene lost 4 bases, with 8 bases spanning the gap. The CDR3 consists of 13 residues. The chain's CDR3 is CASSYTGATEAFF. In DNA form, the CDR3 reads TGTGCCAGCAGTTACACTGGGGCCACTGAAGCTTTCTTT.

In this sample, this clonotype turned up once. The chain links TRBV9 to TRBJ1-2; maybe TRBD1 (5 bases). The CDR3 sequence is 14 residues long. Trimming took 0 bases from V and 3 from J, leaving 9 bases between them. The germline V gene encodes CDR1 SGDLS and CDR2 YYNGEE. CDR3 nucleotides: TGTGCCAGCAGCGTAGAGGGGCGCGACTATGGCTACACCTTC. It codes for CASSVEGRDYGYTF.

This clonotype was counted ten times or more. This sequence joins TRBV12-3 or TRBV12-4 and TRBJ1-1; TRBD1 matches 7 bases. With V trimmed by 6 bases and J by 6 bases, 4 bases remained unmatched. The CDR3 is 12 amino acids. In DNA form, the CDR3 reads TGTGCCAGCAGCGAGGGGGCCCCTGAAGCTTTCTTT. Its protein product is CASSEGAPEAFF.

V usage is TRBV5-1 and J usage is TRBJ1-2; D is unclear. CDR1 and CDR2 from the germline V gene are SGHRS and YFSETQ. The CDR3 has 14 amino acids. V dropped 4 bases and J dropped 2 bases, with 12 bases sitting between them. CDR3 bases: TGCGCCAGCAGCACGGAGGGTGCAAACTATGGCTACACCTTC. Its translation is CASSTEGANYGYTF. Filled out from reference TRBV5-1 and TRBJ1-2, the complete variable domain reads KAGVTQTPRYLIKTRGQQVTLSCSPISGHRSVSWYQQTPGQGLQFLFEYFSETQRNKGNFPGRFSGRQFSNSRSEMNVSTLELGDSALYLCASSTEGANYGYTFGSGTRLTVV.

This clonotype was seen many times. V and J are TRBV6-2 or TRBV6-3 and TRBJ1-1, with D uncertain. The CDR3 consists of 13 residues. In germline, CDR1 is MNHEY, CDR2 SVGEGT. V was clipped by 6 bases and J by 1 base, with 9 bases between them. The CDR3 here is CASRRDGNTEAFF. For the CDR3, the DNA is TGTGCCAGCAGGCGCGACGGGAACACTGAAGCTTTCTTT.

This clonotype was observed many times. The J gene is TRBJ1-5, the V gene TRBV4-1; a possible D gene is TRBD1 (5 bases). This CDR3 contains 15 residues. V was shortened by 0 bases and J by 7 bases, with 13 bases between the two germline ends. The germline CDR1 and CDR2 sequences are MGHRA and YSYEKL. The CDR3 DNA follows: TGCGCCAGCAGCCAAGATCGGGACGCCGGGCAGCCCCAGCATTTT. This gives the protein CASSQDRDAGQPQHF.

The V gene is TRBV11-1, the J gene TRBJ2-1; the match to TRBD2 covers 12 bases. V lost 5 bases and J lost 0; bases outside the gene matches: 11. Germline CDR1 is SGHAT and CDR2 is FQDESV (reference sequence). The CDR3 sequence is 19 residues long. CDR3 coding DNA: TGTGCCAGCAGCCTCCGACTAGCGGGGGCTCCGGGCTCCTACAATGAGCAGTTCTTC. Its protein is CASSLRLAGAPGSYNEQFF. Filled out from reference TRBV11-1 and TRBJ2-1, the complete variable domain reads EAEVAQSPRYKITEKSQAVAFWCDPISGHATLYWYRQILGQGPELLVQFQDESVVDDSQLPKDRFSAERLKGVDSTLKIQPAELGDSAMYLCASSLRLAGAPGSYNEQFFGPGTRLTVL.

This clonotype has at least ten counts. The chain has TRBV27 and TRBJ2-7; TRBD1 might be the D (6 bases). Trimming shortened V by 5 bases and J by 3 bases, and 14 bases separated the two germline ends. Germline CDR1 reads MNHEY; CDR2 reads SMNVEV (reference sequence). The CDR3 contains 14 residues. CDR3 in amino acids: CASSPRGPLYEQYF. The CDR3 coding sequence is TGTGCCAGCAGTCCCAGGGGTCCCCTCTACGAGCAGTACTTC.

The V call is TRBV30, the J call TRBJ1-2; D unclear. CDR3 length equals 16 residues. With 4 bases removed from V and 5 bases from J, the gap between germline ends came to 23 bases. CDR1 GTSNPN and CDR2 SVGIG come from the germline V gene (reference sequence). The CDR3 is CAWIQGSAGLRYGYTF. CDR3 nucleotides: TGTGCCTGGATCCAAGGAAGCGCAGGTCTACGGTATGGCTACACCTTC.

This clonotype was detected many times. V gene TRBV29-1 combines with J gene TRBJ2-7; no definite D call. CDR1 is SQVTM, CDR2 ANQGSEA, per germline. The CDR3 spans 12 residues. The V and J ends lost 1 base and 2 bases respectively, with 6 bases between them. This chain's CDR3 is CSVEVATYEQYF. The CDR3 coding sequence is TGCAGCGTTGAAGTGGCAACCTACGAGCAGTACTTC.